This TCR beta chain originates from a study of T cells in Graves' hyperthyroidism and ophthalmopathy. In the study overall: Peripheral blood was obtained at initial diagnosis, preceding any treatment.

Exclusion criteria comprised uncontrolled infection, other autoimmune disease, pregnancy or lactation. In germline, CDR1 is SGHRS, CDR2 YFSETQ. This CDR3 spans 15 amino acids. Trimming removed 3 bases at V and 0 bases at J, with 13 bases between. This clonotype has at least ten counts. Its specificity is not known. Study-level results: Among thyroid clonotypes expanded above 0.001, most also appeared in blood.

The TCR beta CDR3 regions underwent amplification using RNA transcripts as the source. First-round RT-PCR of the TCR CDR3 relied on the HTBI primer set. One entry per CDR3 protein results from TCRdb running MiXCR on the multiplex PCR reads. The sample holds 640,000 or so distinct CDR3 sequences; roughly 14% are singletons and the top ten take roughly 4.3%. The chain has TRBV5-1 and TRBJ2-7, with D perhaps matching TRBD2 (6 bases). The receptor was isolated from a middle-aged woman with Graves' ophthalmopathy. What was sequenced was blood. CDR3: CASSSGSGGSYEQYF. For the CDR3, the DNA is TGCGCCAGCAGCTCAGGTAGCGGAGGCTCCTACGAGCAGTACTTC. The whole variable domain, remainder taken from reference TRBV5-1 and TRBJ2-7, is KAGVTQTPRYLIKTRGQQVTLSCSPISGHRSVSWYQQTPGQGLQFLFEYFSETQRNKGNFPGRFSGRQFSNSRSEMNVSTLELGDSALYLCASSSGSGGSYEQYFGPGTRLTVT.